What follows is one T cell receptor (beta chain) and its context. TCRdb used MiXCR to reprocess the 5' RACE reads, holding one entry per CDR3 protein. This sample yields 150,000 to 200,000 distinct CDR3 sequences, of which roughly 31% are seen a single time; about 12% belongs to the top ten. The CDR3 has 17 amino acids. After removal of 4 bases from V and 2 bases from J, the junction contained 8 bases not matched to a gene. Germline V gene lookup returns CDR1 SEHNR and CDR2 FQNEAQ (reference sequence). This sample stems from a study of T-cell memory formation after mild COVID-19. This clonotype was sampled from an adult woman who had mild COVID-19 (a few samples of this study predate the infection). Cell type and time point are not known. The rearrangement joins TRBV7-9 to TRBJ2-2, with 9 bases that match TRBD2. Material for sequencing was PBMCs or a T cell subset sorted from them (not recorded which). The CDR3 sequence: CASSSLLREGNTGELFF. The CDR3 DNA sequence: TGTGCCAGCAGCTCCCTTTTGCGGGAGGGCAACACCGGGGAGCTGTTTTTT.